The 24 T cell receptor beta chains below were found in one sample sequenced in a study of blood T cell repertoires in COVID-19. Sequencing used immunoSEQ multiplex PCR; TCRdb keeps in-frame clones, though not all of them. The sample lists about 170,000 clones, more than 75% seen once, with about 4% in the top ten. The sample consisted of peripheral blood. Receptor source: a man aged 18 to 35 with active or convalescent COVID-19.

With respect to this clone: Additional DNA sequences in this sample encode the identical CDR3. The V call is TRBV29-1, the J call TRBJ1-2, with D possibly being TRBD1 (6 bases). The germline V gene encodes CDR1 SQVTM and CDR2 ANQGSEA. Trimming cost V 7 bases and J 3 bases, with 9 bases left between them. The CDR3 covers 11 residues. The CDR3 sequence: CSAGQDYGYTF. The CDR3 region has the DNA TGCAGCGCGGGACAAGACTATGGCTACACCTTC.

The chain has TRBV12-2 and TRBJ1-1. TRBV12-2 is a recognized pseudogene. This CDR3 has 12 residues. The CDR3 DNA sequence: TGTGCAAGTCGCTCGCGGTACACTGAAGCTTTCTTT. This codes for CASRSRYTEAFF.

The CDR3 is CASSPEQGAHQPQHF. The CDR3 region has the DNA TGTGCCAGCTCACCAGAACAGGGGGCGCATCAGCCCCAGCATTTT. This chain links TRBV18 with TRBJ1-5; TRBD1 matches at 9 bases. The ends lost 2 bases at V and 5 bases at J; junction bases unmatched: 4. The CDR3 consists of 15 residues. Looked up from germline, CDR1 is KGHSH and CDR2 is LQKENI. The full variable domain, in which reference TRBV18 and TRBJ1-5 provide the parts outside the CDR3, is NAGVMQNPRHLVRRRGQEARLRCSPMKGHSHVYWYRQLPEEGLKFMVYLQKENIIDESGMPKERFSAEFPKEGPSILRIQQVVRGDSAAYFCASSPEQGAHQPQHFGDGTRLSIL.

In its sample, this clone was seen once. The CDR3 sequence: CASSLHPLMNTEAFF. The CDR3 DNA sequence: TGTGCCAGCAGCTTACATCCACTAATGAACACTGAAGCTTTCTTT. The chain links TRBV7-9 to TRBJ1-1, with D unclear. The CDR3 consists of 15 residues. Germline-derived CDR1 and CDR2 are SEHNR and FQNEAQ (reference sequence). V was cut by 2 bases and J by 0 bases, with 10 bases left in between.

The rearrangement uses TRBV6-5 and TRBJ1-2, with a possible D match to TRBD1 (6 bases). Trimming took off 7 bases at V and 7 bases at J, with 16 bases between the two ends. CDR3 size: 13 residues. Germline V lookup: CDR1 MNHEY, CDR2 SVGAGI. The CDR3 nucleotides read TGTGCCAGCACCTCGGGGGCGGGAGTTGGCTACACCTTC. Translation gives CASTSGAGVGYTF.

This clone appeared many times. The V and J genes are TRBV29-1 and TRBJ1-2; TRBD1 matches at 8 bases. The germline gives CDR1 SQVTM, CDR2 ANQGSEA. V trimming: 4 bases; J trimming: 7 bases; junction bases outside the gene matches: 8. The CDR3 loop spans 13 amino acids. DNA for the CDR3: TGCAGCGTTGGTCCAGGGGGCGTAGTTGGCTACACCTTC. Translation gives CSVGPGGVVGYTF. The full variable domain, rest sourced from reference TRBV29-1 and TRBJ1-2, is SAVISQKPSRDICQRGTSLTIQCQVDSQVTMMFWYRQQPGQSLTLIATANQGSEATYESGFVIDKFPISRPNLTFSTLTVSNMSPEDSSIYLCSVGPGGVVGYTFGSGTRLTVV.

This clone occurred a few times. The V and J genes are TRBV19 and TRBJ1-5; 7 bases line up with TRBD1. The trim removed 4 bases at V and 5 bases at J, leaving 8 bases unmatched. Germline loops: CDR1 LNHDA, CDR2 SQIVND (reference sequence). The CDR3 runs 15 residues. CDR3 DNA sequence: TGTGCCAGTAGTACCCGGGACAGCCAATATCAGCCCCAGCATTTT. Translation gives CASSTRDSQYQPQHF.

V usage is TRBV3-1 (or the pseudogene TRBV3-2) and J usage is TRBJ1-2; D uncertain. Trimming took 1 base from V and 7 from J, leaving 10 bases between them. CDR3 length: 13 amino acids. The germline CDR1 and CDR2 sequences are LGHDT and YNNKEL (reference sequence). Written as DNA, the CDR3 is TGTGCCAGCAGCCAAGGTGAGGTCGGTGGCTACACCTTC. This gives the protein CASSQGEVGGYTF.

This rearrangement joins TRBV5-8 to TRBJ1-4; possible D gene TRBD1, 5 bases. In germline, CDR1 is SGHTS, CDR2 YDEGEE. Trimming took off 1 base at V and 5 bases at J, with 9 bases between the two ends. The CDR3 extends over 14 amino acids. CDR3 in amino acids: CASSLSTGNEKLFF. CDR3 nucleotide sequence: TGTGCCAGCAGCTTGTCCACAGGAAATGAAAAACTGTTTTTT.

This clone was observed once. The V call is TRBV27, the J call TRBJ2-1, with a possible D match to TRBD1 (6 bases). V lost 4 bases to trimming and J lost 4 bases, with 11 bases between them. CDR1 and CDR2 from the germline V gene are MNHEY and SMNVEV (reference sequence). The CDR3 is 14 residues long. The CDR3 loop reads CASSYRTEYNEQFF. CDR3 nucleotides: TGTGCCAGCAGTTATAGGACAGAATACAATGAGCAGTTCTTC.

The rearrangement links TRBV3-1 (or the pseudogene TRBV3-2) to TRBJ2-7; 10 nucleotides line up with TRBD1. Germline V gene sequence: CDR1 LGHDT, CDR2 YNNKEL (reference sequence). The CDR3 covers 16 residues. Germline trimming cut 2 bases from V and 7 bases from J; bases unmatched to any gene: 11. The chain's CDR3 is CASSQLSGTGVGEQYF. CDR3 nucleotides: TGTGCCAGCAGCCAACTATCCGGGACAGGGGTAGGGGAGCAGTACTTC.

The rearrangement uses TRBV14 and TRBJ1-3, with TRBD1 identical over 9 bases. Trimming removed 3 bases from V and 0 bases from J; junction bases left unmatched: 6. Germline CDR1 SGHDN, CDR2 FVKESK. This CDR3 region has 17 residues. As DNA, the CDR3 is TGTGCCAGCAGCCATCGGACAGGGGCATTCTCTGGAAACACCATATATTTT. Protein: CASSHRTGAFSGNTIYF. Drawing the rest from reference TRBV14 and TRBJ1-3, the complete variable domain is EAGVTQFPSHSVIEKGQTVTLRCDPISGHDNLYWYRRVMGKEIKFLLHFVKESKQDESGMPNNRFLAERTGGTYSTLKVQPAELEDSGVYFCASSHRTGAFSGNTIYFGEGSWLTVV.

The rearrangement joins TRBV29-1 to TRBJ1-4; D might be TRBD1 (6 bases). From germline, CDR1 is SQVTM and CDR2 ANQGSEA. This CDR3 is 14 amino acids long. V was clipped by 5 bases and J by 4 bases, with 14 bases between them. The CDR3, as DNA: TGCAGCGTTACAGGGCGAGGGGGTAATGAAAAACTGTTTTTT. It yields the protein CSVTGRGGNEKLFF.

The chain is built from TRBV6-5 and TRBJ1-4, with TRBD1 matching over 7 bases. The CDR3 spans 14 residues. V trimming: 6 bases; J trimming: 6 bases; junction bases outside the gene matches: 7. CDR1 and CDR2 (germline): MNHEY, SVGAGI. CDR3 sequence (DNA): TGTGCCAGCAGCGCCACAGGGGTATATGAAAAACTGTTTTTT. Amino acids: CASSATGVYEKLFF.

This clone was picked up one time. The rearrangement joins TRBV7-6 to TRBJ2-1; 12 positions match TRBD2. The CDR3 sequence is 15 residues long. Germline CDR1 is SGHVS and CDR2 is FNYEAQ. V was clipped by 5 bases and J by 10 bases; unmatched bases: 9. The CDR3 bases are TGTGCCAGCAGCGCTAGCGGGAGGGTGGGTTTCGAGCAGTTCTTC. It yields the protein CASSASGRVGFEQFF.

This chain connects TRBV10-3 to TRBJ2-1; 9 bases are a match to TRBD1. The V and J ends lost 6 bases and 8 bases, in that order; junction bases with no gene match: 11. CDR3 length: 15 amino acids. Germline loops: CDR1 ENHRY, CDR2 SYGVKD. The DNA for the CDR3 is TGTGCCATCAGACACAGACGACAGGGGGGCGATGAGCAGTTCTTC. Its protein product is CAIRHRRQGGDEQFF.

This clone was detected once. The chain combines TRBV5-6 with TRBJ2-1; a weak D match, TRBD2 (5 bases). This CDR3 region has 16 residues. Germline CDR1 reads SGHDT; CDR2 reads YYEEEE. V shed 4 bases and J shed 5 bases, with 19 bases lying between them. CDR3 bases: TGTGCCAGCAGCCGGGCGCCCCGGACTGAAAACAATGAGCAGTTCTTC. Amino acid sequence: CASSRAPRTENNEQFF.

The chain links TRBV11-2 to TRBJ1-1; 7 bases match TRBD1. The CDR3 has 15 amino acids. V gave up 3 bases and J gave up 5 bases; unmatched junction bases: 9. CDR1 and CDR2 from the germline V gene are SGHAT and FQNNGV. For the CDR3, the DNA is TGTGCCAGCAGCTTCCGGGACAGAGGGTATACTGAAGCTTTCTTT. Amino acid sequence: CASSFRDRGYTEAFF.

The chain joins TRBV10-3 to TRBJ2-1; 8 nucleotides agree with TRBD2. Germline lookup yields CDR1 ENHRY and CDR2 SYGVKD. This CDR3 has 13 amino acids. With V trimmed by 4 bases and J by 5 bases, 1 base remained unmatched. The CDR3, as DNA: TGTGCCATCAGTGGTAGCGGGGACAATGAGCAGTTCTTC. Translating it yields CAISGSGDNEQFF.

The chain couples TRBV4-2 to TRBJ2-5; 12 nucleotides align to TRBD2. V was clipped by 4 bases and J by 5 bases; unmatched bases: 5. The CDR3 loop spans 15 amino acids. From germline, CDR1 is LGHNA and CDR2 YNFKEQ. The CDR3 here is CASSPGTSGGETQYF. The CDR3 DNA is TGTGCCAGCAGCCCTGGAACTAGCGGGGGGGAGACCCAGTACTTC.

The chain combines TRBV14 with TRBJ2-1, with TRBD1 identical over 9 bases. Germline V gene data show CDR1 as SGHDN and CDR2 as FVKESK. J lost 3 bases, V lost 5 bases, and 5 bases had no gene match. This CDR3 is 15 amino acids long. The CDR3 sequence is CASSTDRGIYNEQFF. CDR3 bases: TGTGCCAGCAGCACGGACAGGGGTATCTACAATGAGCAGTTCTTC.

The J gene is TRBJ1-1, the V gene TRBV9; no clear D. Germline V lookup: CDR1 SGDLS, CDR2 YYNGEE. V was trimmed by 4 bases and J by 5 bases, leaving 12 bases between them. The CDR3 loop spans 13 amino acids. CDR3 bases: TGTGCCAGCAGCACCCGACTGGAGACTGAAGCTTTCTTT. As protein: CASSTRLETEAFF.

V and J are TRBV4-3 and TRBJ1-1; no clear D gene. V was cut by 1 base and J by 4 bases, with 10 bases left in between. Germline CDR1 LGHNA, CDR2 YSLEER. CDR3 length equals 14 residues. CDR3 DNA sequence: TGCGCCAGCAGCCAAGTATCCCAGTTCACTGAAGCTTTCTTT. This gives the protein CASSQVSQFTEAFF.

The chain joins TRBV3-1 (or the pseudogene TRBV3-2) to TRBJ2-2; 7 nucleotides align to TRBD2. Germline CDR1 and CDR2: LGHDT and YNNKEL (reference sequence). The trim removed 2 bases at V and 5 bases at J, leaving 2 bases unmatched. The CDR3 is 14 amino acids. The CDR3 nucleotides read TGTGCCAGCAGCCAACCGGGGGGAACCGGGGAGCTGTTTTTT. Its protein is CASSQPGGTGELFF.